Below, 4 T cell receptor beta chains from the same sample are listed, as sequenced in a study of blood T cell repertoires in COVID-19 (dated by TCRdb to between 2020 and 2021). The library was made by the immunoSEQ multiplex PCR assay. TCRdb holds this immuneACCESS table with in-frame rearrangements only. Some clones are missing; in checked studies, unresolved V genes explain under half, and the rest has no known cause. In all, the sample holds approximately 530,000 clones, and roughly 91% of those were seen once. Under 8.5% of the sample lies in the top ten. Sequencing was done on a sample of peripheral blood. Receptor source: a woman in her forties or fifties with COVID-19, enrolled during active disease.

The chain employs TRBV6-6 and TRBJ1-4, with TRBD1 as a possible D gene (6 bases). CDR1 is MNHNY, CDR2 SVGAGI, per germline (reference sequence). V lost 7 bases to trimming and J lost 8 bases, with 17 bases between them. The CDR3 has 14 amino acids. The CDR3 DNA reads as TGTGCCAGCAATAACGGACAGAGGGAAGAAAAACTGTTTTTT. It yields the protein CASNNGQREEKLFF.

CDR3 residues: CASSASGTDYNEQFF. CDR3 DNA sequence: TGTGCCAGCAGCGCCTCCGGGACAGACTACAATGAGCAGTTCTTC. J is TRBJ2-1 and V is TRBV9; 7 bases align to TRBD1. In germline, CDR1 is SGDLS, CDR2 YYNGEE. The CDR3 length is 15 residues. The J segment lost 3 bases and the V segment lost 3 bases, leaving 6 bases of the junction unmatched.

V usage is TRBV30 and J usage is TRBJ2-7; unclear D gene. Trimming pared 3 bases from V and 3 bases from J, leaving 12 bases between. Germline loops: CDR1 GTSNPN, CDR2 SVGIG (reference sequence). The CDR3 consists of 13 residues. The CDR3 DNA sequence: TGTGCCTGGAGCAGAGGAATAGGCTACGAGCAGTACTTC. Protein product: CAWSRGIGYEQYF.

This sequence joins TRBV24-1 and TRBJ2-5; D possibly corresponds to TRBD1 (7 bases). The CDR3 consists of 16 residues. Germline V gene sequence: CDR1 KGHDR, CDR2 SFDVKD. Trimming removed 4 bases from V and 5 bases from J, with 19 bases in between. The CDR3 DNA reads TGTGCCACCAGTGACCTAACGGCGACAGGGAGGGAGACCCAGTACTTC. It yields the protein CATSDLTATGRETQYF.